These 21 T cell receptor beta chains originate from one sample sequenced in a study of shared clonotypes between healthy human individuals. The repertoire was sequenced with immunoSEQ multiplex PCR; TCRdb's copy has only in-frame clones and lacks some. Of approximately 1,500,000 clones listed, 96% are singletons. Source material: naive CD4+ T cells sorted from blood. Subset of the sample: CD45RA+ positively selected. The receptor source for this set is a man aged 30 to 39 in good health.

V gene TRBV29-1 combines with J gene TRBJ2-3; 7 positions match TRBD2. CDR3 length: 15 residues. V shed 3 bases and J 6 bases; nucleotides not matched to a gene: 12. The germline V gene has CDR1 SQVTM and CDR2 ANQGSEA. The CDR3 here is CSVEREGPGSDTQYF. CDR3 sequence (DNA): TGCAGCGTTGAGAGGGAGGGCCCAGGTAGTGATACGCAGTATTTT.

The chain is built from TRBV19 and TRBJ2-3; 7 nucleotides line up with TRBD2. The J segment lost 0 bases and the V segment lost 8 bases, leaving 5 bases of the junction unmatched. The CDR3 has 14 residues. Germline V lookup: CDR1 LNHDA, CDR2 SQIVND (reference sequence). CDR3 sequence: CASSGLVSTDTQYF. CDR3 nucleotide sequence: TGTGCCAGTTCAGGACTAGTTAGCACAGATACGCAGTATTTT.

The CDR3 sequence is CASSITSGLYNEQFF. The CDR3 coding sequence is TGTGCCAGCAGCATTACTAGCGGACTCTACAATGAGCAGTTCTTC. The rearrangement uses TRBV9 and TRBJ2-1, with 8 bases matching TRBD2. J lost 3 bases, V lost 4 bases, and 6 bases had no gene match. Germline V gene lookup returns CDR1 SGDLS and CDR2 YYNGEE. The CDR3 is made up of 15 amino acids.

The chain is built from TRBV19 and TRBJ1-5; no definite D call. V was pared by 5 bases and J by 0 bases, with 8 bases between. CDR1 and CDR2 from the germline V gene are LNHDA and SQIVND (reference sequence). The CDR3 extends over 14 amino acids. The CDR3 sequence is CASSLPTSNQPQHF. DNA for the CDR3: TGTGCCAGTAGTTTGCCAACTAGCAATCAGCCCCAGCATTTT.

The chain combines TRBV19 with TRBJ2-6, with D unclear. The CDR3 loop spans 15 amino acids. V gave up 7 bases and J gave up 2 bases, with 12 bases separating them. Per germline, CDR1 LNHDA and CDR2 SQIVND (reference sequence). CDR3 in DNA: TGTGCCAGTACCCTTTTTGGGGCTGGGGCCAACGTCCTGACTTTC. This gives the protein CASTLFGAGANVLTF.

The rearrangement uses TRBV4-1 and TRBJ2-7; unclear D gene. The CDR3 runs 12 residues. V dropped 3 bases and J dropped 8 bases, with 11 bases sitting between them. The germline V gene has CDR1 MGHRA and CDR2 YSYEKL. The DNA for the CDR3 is TGCGCCAGCAGCCAGAGCCGAGAAAAGCAGTACTTC. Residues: CASSQSREKQYF.

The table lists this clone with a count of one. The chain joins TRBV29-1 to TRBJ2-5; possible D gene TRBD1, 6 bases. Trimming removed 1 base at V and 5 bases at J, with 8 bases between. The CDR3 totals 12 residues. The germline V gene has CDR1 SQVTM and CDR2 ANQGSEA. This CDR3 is CSVEGTAETQYF. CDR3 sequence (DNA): TGCAGCGTTGAAGGGACAGCGGAGACCCAGTACTTC.

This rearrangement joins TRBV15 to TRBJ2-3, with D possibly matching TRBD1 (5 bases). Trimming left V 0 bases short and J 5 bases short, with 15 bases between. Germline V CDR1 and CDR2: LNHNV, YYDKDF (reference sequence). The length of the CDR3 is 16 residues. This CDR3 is CATSRDGASARDTQYF. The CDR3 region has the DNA TGTGCCACCAGCAGAGATGGGGCGTCCGCACGAGATACGCAGTATTTT.

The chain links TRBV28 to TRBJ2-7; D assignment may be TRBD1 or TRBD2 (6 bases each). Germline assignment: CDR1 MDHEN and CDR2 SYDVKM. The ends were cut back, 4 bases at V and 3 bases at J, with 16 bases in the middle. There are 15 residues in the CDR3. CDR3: CASSSAGGSFYEQYF. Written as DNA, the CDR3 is TGTGCCAGCAGTTCCGCCGGGGGCAGCTTCTACGAGCAGTACTTC.

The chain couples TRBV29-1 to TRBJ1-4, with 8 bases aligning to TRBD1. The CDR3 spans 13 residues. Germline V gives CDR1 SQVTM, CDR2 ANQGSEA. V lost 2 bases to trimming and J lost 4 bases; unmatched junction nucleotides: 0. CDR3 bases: TGCAGCGTTGAAACAGGGGGTAATGAAAAACTGTTTTTT. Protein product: CSVETGGNEKLFF.

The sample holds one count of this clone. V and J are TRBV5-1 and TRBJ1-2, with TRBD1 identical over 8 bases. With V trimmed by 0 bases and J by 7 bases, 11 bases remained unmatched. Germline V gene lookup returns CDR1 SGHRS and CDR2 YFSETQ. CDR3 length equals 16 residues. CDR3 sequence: CASSLVRQGIGGGYTF. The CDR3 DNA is TGCGCCAGCAGCTTGGTACGACAGGGGATAGGTGGTGGCTACACCTTC.

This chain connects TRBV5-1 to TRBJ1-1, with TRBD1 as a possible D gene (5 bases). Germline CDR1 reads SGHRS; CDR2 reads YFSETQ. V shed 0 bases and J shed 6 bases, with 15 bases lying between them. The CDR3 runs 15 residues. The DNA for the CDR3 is TGCGCCAGCAGCTTGGAGCCCAGGGTAAGCGCTGAAGCTTTCTTT. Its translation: CASSLEPRVSAEAFF.

CDR3 in DNA: TGTGCCAGCAGCTTGGCCGGGAGCGCGAGCAATCAGCCCCAGCATTTT. It encodes CASSLAGSASNQPQHF. The chain has TRBV5-6 and TRBJ1-5; D unclear. This CDR3 region has 16 residues. From germline, CDR1 is SGHDT and CDR2 YYEEEE. V was pared by 0 bases and J by 1 base, with 11 bases between. The entire variable domain, with the rest obtained from reference TRBV5-6 and TRBJ1-5, is as follows: DAGVTQSPTHLIKTRGQQVTLRCSPKSGHDTVSWYQQALGQGPQFIFQYYEEEERQRGNFPDRFSGHQFPNYSSELNVNALLLGDSALYLCASSLAGSASNQPQHFGDGTRLSIL.

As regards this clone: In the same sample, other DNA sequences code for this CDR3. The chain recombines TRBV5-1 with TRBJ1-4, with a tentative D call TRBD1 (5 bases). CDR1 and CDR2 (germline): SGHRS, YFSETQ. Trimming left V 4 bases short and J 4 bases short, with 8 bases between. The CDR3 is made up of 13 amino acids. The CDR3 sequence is CASSGQGNEKLFF. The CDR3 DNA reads TGCGCCAGCAGCGGGCAGGGTAATGAAAAACTGTTTTTT.

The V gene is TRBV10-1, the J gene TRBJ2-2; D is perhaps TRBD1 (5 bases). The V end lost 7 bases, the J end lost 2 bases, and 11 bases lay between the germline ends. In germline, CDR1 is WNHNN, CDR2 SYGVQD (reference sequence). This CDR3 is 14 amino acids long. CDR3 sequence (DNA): TGCGCCAGCAACCGCAGGGATAACACCGGGGAGCTGTTTTTT. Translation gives CASNRRDNTGELFF.

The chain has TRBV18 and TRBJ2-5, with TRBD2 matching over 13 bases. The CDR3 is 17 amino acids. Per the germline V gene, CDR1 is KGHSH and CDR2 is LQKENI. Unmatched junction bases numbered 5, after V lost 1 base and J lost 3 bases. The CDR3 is CASSPLRLAGGKETQYF. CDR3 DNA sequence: TGTGCCAGCTCACCACTGCGACTAGCGGGGGGCAAAGAGACCCAGTACTTC.

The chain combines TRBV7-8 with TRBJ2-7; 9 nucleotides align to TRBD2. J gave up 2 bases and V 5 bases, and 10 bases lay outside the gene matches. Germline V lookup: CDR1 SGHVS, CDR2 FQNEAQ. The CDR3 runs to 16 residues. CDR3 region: CASSRYTSGSTYEQYF. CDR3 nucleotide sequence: TGTGCCAGCAGCCGATACACTAGCGGGTCTACCTACGAGCAGTACTTC.

CDR3 nucleotides: TGTGCCAGCTCAACTATAGCGGGAGGATTTCAAGAGACCCAGTACTTC. Protein product: CASSTIAGGFQETQYF. The chain joins TRBV18 to TRBJ2-5; 10 nucleotides align to TRBD2. The CDR3 extends over 16 amino acids. The germline V gene encodes CDR1 KGHSH and CDR2 LQKENI. Trimming removed 5 bases from V and 2 bases from J; junction bases left unmatched: 8.

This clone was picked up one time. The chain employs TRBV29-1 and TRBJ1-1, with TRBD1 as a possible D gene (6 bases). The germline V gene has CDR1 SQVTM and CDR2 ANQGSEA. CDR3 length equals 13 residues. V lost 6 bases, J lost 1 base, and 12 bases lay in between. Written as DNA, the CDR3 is TGCAGCGTAGAGGGGGGATCGAACACTGAAGCTTTCTTT. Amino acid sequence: CSVEGGSNTEAFF.

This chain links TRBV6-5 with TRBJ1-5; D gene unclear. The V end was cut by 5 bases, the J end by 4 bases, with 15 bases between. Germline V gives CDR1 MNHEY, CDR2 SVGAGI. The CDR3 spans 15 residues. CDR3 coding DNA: TGTGCCAGCAGTCGGGCGAATAGCTGGAATCAGCCCCAGCATTTT. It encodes CASSRANSWNQPQHF.

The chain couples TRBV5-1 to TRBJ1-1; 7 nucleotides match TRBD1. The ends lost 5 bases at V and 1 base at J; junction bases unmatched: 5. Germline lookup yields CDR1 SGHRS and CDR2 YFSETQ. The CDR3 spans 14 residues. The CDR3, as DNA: TGCGCCAGCAGACGACAGGGTTCGAACACTGAAGCTTTCTTT. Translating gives CASRRQGSNTEAFF.